This T cell receptor (beta chain) was identified in a study of T-cell memory formation after mild COVID-19. Sample barcodes and UMIs were carried by the TCR alpha and TCR beta cDNA libraries that 5'RACE generated with constant-segment primers. Via MiXCR, TCRdb re-called the 5' RACE reads, giving one row per CDR3 protein. This sample yields under 650,000 distinct CDR3 sequences, of which about a sixth are seen a single time; 12% belongs to the top ten. A remark on this clonotype: Antigen: not known.

General study results and limits: CD4+ contracting clones lay mainly in CM and EM, CD8+ ones in EMRA. Nothing confirmed that second-wave clones peaking on day 37 were specific for SARS-CoV-2. Cross-reactive memory apparently joined, as some responding clones appeared in pre-infection memory.

V shed 5 bases, J shed 0 bases, and the junction held 5 bases outside the gene matches. Germline loops: CDR1 SEHNR, CDR2 FQNEAQ (reference sequence). CDR3 size: 16 residues. The source material was PBMCs or a T cell subset sorted from them (not recorded which). The source is an adult woman who had mild COVID-19 (a few samples of this study predate the infection). Cell type and time point are not known. The chain is built from TRBV7-9 and TRBJ1-3; 9 bases match TRBD1. The CDR3 nucleotides read TGTGCCAGCAGCATGGGGACAGGGAGCTCTGGAAACACCATATATTTT. Its translation: CASSMGTGSSGNTIYF.